These 3 T cell receptor beta chains share one sample of origin, sequenced in a study of shared clonotypes between healthy human individuals. Data came from immunoSEQ multiplex PCR; TCRdb stores just in-frame clones and leaves some out. The sample records more than 450,000 clones, 70% to 80% being singletons. Sequencing was done on a sample of PBMCs. These receptors all stem from a woman in her thirties or forties in good health. Some clones in this sample may be carry-over from other donors' samples.

This clone showed up just a few times. The chain couples TRBV19 to TRBJ1-5; D is unclear. The V end was cut by 6 bases, the J end by 1 base, with 16 bases between. CDR1 is LNHDA and CDR2 is SQIVND in the germline V gene (reference sequence). The CDR3 is 16 amino acids. The CDR3: CASRPRTDASNQPQHF. The CDR3 DNA reads as TGTGCCAGTAGACCCCGGACGGACGCGAGCAATCAGCCCCAGCATTTT.

The chain combines TRBV5-6 with TRBJ1-3; no clear D. The CDR3 is 16 amino acids. From germline, CDR1 is SGHDT and CDR2 YYEEEE. V shed 1 base and J shed 0 bases, with 11 bases lying between them. CDR3 residues: CASSLLIPRSGNTIYF. The CDR3 nucleotides are TGTGCCAGCAGCTTGTTGATCCCCCGCTCTGGAAACACCATATATTTT.

The sample holds a few counts of this clone. The CDR3 DNA is TGCAGCGCCGGGACAGGGGGCCTGAACACCGGGGAGCTGTTTTTT. The encoded protein is CSAGTGGLNTGELFF. The V and J genes are TRBV29-1 and TRBJ2-2; 12 nucleotides agree with TRBD1. The CDR3 is 15 residues long. Germline V gives CDR1 SQVTM, CDR2 ANQGSEA. V was clipped by 7 bases and J by 1 base; unmatched bases: 4.